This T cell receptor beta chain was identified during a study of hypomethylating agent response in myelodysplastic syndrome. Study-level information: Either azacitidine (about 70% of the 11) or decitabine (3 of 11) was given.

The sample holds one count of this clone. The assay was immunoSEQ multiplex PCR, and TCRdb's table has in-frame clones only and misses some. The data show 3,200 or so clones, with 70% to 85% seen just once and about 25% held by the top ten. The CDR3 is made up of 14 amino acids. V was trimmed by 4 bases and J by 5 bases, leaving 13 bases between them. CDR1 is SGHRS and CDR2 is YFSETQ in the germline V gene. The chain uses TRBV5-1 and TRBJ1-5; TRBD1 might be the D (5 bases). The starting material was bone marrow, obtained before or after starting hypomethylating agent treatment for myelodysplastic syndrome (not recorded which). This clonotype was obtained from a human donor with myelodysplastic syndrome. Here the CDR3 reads CASSPGNKDQPQHF. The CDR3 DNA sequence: TGCGCCAGCAGCCCAGGGAACAAAGATCAGCCCCAGCATTTT.